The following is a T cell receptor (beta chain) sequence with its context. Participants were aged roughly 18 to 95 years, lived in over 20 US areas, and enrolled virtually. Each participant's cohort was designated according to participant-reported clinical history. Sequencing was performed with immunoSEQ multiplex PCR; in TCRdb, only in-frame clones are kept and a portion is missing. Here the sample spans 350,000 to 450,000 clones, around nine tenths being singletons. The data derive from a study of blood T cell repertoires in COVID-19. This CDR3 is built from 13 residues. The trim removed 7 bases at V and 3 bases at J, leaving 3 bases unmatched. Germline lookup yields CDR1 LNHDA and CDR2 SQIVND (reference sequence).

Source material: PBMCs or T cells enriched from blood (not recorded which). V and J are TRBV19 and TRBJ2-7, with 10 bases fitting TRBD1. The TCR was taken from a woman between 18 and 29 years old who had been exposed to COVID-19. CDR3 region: CASMGDRGYEQYF. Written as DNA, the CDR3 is TGTGCCAGTATGGGGGACAGGGGCTACGAGCAGTACTTC.